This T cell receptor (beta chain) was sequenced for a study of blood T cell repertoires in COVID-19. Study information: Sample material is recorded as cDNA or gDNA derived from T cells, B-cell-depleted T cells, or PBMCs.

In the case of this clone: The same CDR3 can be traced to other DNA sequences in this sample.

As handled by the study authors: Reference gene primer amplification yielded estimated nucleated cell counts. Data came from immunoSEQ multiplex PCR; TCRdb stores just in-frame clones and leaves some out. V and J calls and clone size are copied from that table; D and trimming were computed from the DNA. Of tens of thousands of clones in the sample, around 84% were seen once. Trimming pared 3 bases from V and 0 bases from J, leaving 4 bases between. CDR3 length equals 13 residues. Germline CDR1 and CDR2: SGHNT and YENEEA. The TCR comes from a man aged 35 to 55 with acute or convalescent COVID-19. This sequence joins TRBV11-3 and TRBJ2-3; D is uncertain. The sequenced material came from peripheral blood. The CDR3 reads CASSFSSTDTQYF. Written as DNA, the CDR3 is TGTGCCAGCAGCTTCTCTAGCACAGATACGCAGTATTTT.